The source of this TCR beta chain is a study of beta chain features in type 1 diabetes. This clone has a handful of counts. Other DNA sequences in the same sample also yield this CDR3. The whole isolated RNA underwent reverse transcription, so sequencing captured expressed TCRB transcripts. Using immunoSEQ multiplex PCR, the repertoire was profiled, and TCRdb retains in-frame clones only, with some absent. The sample yields 250,000 to 300,000 clones, 8% seen once. V trimming: 6 bases; J trimming: 4 bases; junction bases outside the gene matches: 5. Germline CDR1 and CDR2: MNHEY and SMNVEV (reference sequence). This CDR3 is 13 amino acids long.

The chain recombines TRBV27 with TRBJ1-2, with TRBD1 identical over 7 bases. The source is a woman under 30 in good health. Sample: central memory CD4+ T cells from blood. CDR3 sequence: CASRRDRGYGYTF. CDR3 DNA: TGTGCCAGCAGACGGGACAGAGGCTATGGCTACACCTTC.